This section outlines one T cell receptor (beta chain) sequence together with its context. Its matching antigen is unknown. One base away lies a much larger clone, so this may be a sequencing read error. This sample was included in a study of T cells in Graves' hyperthyroidism and ophthalmopathy. General observations from the study: By a 13 V-J model, ophthalmopathy was set apart from stable hyperthyroidism.

Germline V gene sequence: CDR1 SGHAT, CDR2 FQDESV (reference sequence). This CDR3 comprises 14 residues. The V gene lost 5 bases and the J gene lost 4 bases, with 14 bases spanning the gap. Amplified TCR beta CDR3 regions came from RNA transcripts. The TCR CDR3 was amplified in a first-round RT-PCR using the HTBI primer set. TCRdb re-analysed the multiplex PCR reads in MiXCR, keeping a single row per CDR3 protein. This sample yields 200,000 or so distinct CDR3 sequences, of which about 17% are seen a single time; over 45% belongs to the top ten. Sequences were obtained from blood. The chain is built from TRBV11-1 and TRBJ1-1; no clear D. The sequence was collected from a woman between 45 and 60 years old with Graves' hyperthyroidism. The CDR3 region has the DNA TGTGCCAGCAGCGCCTCCTTCAAGAGCACTGAAGCTTTCTTT. Translated, it gives CASSASFKSTEAFF.